The source of this T cell receptor beta chain is a study of blood T cell repertoires in COVID-19. On the study more broadly: Sites in the United States, Italy and Spain provided acute and convalescent COVID-19 samples. Sample material is recorded as cDNA or gDNA derived from T cells, B-cell-depleted T cells, or PBMCs.

As originally analysed: It was from reference gene primer amplification that nucleated cell counts were estimated. The method was immunoSEQ multiplex PCR; TCRdb's version includes in-frame clones alone and lacks a portion of them. The DNA was the basis for D and trimming; V, J and clone size are from that table. This table has approximately 190,000 clones, under 90% appearing once. This CDR3 is 16 amino acids long. Germline CDR1 reads LNHDA; CDR2 reads SQIVND (reference sequence). Trimming removed 1 base from V and 4 bases from J; junction bases left unmatched: 4. What was sequenced was peripheral blood. The receptor was isolated from a man at least 80 years old with acute or convalescent COVID-19. The V and J genes are TRBV19 and TRBJ2-6; 7 bases agree with TRBD1. The CDR3 region has the DNA TGTGCCAGTAGTATAGGCAGGGGGATGGGGGCCAACGTCCTGACTTTC. This gives the protein CASSIGRGMGANVLTF.